This TCR beta chain was sequenced during a study of cytomegalovirus exposure and HLA in healthy donors. This CDR3 region has 13 residues. Germline CDR1 reads LNHDA; CDR2 reads SQIVND (reference sequence). V dropped 0 bases and J dropped 2 bases, with 2 bases sitting between them. Use of 60 Vbeta and 13 Jbeta primers characterized the PCR. Generated by immunoSEQ multiplex PCR, the TCRdb table keeps only in-frame clones and is missing some. The sample table sets out some 55,000 clones. Unrecorded immune exposure was likely among donors, who were nominally healthy when sampled. The source material was PBMCs. The J gene is TRBJ1-5, the V gene TRBV19; D uncertain. This clonotype originated in a woman in her thirties or forties in good health and CMV-seronegative. The CDR3 sequence: CASSIDGNQPQHF. The CDR3 nucleotides read TGTGCCAGTAGTATAGACGGCAATCAGCCCCAGCATTTT.